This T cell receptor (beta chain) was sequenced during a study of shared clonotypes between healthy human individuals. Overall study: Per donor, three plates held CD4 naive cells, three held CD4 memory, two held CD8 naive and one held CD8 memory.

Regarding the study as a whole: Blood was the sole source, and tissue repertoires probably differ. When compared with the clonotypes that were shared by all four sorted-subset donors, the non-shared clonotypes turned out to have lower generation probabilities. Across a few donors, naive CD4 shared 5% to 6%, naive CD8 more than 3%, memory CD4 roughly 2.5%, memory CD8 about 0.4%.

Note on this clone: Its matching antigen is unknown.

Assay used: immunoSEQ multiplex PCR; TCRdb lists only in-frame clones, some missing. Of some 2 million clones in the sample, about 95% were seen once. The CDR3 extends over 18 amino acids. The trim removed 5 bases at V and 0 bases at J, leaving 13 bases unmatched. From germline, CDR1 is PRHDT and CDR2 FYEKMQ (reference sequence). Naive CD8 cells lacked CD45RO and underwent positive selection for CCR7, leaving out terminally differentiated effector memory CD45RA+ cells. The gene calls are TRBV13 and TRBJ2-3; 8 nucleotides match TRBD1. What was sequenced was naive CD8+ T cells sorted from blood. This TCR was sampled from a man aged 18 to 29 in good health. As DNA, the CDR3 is TGTGCCAGCAGCACCAGATACGGACAGGGTGATAGCACAGATACGCAGTATTTT. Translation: CASSTRYGQGDSTDTQYF.